The 10 T cell receptor beta chains presented below share a single source sample, sequenced in a study of blood T cell repertoires in COVID-19. Sequencing was performed with immunoSEQ multiplex PCR; in TCRdb, only in-frame clones are kept and a portion is missing. The sample holds 23,000 or so clones, around 92% seen once. Sequenced material: peripheral blood. These receptors were obtained from a woman in her 70s with active COVID-19.

This rearrangement joins TRBV15 to TRBJ1-2; 8 nucleotides agree with TRBD1. The CDR3 consists of 14 residues. Trimming removed 3 bases from V and 3 bases from J; junction bases left unmatched: 3. The germline V gene has CDR1 LNHNV and CDR2 YYDKDF (reference sequence). The CDR3 loop reads CATSRDRVDYGYTF. For the CDR3, the DNA is TGTGCCACCAGCAGGGACAGGGTTGACTATGGCTACACCTTC.

This clone is a singleton in its sample. The junction does not match germline at one end; this may be a read error. DNA of the CDR3: TGCGCCAGCAGCAAAGACCGGAGCTCTGGGGCCAACGTCCTGACTTTC. Amino acids: CASSKDRSSGANVLTF. J is TRBJ2-6 and V is TRBV4-3; D uncertain. CDR3 length equals 16 residues. From germline, CDR1 is LGHNA and CDR2 YSLEER.

The chain links TRBV12-3 or TRBV12-4 to TRBJ1-2, with 9 bases lining up with TRBD1. The trim removed 4 bases at V and 4 bases at J, leaving 1 base unmatched. This CDR3 spans 13 amino acids. The CDR3 here is CASSSGQGYGYTF. Written as DNA, the CDR3 is TGTGCCAGCAGTTCGGGACAGGGCTATGGCTACACCTTC.

This sequence joins TRBV28 and TRBJ2-6; D possibly corresponds to TRBD2 (6 bases). Germline V CDR1 and CDR2: MDHEN, SYDVKM. Deletions cut 7 bases from V and 0 bases from J, with 16 bases between. The CDR3 contains 17 residues. CDR3 sequence (DNA): TGTGCCAGCACACCGGGACTTAGATTCTCTGGGGCCAACGTCCTGACTTTC. This codes for CASTPGLRFSGANVLTF.

The CDR3 nucleotides read TGTGCCACCAGTGATTTGAGCGCGGGGGCCAACGTCCTGACTTTC. It codes for CATSDLSAGANVLTF. The chain combines TRBV24-1 with TRBJ2-6; D ambiguous. Trimming left V 0 bases short and J 4 bases short, with 6 bases between. The CDR3 runs 15 residues. Germline-derived CDR1 and CDR2 are KGHDR and SFDVKD.

V gene TRBV4-1 combines with J gene TRBJ2-1, with 13 positions matching TRBD2. The V segment lost 0 bases and the J segment 9 bases; nucleotides outside the gene matches: 5. This CDR3 is 16 amino acids long. Germline V gene lookup returns CDR1 MGHRA and CDR2 YSYEKL. CDR3: CASSQEQTSGRPEQFF. As DNA, the CDR3 is TGCGCCAGCAGCCAAGAGCAGACTAGCGGGAGGCCTGAGCAGTTCTTC.

This rearrangement joins TRBV5-6 to TRBJ1-6; D remains ambiguous. Germline V gives CDR1 SGHDT, CDR2 YYEEEE. The CDR3 is made up of 14 amino acids. With 4 bases removed from V and 5 bases from J, the gap between germline ends came to 10 bases. Here the CDR3 reads CASSGAFNNSPLHF. Here the CDR3 DNA reads TGTGCCAGCAGCGGAGCCTTCAATAATTCACCCCTCCACTTT.

The V gene is TRBV4-3, the J gene TRBJ1-1; TRBD1 matches at 7 bases. V trimming: 1 base; J trimming: 4 bases; junction bases outside the gene matches: 9. Germline CDR1 LGHNA, CDR2 YSLEER. The CDR3 is 16 residues long. CDR3 amino acids: CASSQGDRGLGTEAFF. The CDR3 DNA reads TGCGCCAGCAGCCAAGGAGATAGGGGGCTTGGCACTGAAGCTTTCTTT.

This clone was found a few times. V and J are TRBV4-1 and TRBJ2-7, with 7 bases fitting TRBD2. This CDR3 region has 19 residues. CDR1 and CDR2 (germline): MGHRA, YSYEKL. V lost 0 bases to trimming and J lost 4 bases; unmatched junction nucleotides: 18. The CDR3 sequence is CASSQDTPFLAEKSYEQYF. The CDR3 bases are TGCGCCAGCAGCCAAGATACCCCTTTCCTAGCGGAGAAATCATACGAGCAGTACTTC.

The chain combines TRBV18 with TRBJ1-5; possibly TRBD1 for D (6 bases). The CDR3 consists of 14 residues. Trimming took off 3 bases at V and 7 bases at J, with 13 bases between the two ends. Looked up from germline, CDR1 is KGHSH and CDR2 is LQKENI. CDR3 in DNA: TGTGCCAGCTCACCGGGGGGGGGCCGGCAGCCCCAGCATTTT. As protein: CASSPGGGRQPQHF.